The sequence of this T cell receptor (beta chain) was determined in a study of vaccination and CD4 T cells after COVID-19 (dated 2022 in TCRdb). Study-level background: Convalescent patients had a positive SARS-CoV-2 result on nasal swab PCR, and of these patients, under ten had mild disease and one had severe disease. In the convalescent cohort there were six males and four females, among whom were two Hispanic individuals, seven Caucasians, two Asians and one multiracial person. Participants got two doses of the Pfizer-BioNTech BNT162b2 vaccine (n=8) or two doses of the Moderna mRNA-1273 vaccine (n=2). Post-COVID blood samples were collected from convalescent patients a median of around 100 days after diagnosis, with a range of roughly 30 to 161 days. The time from the second vaccine dose to post-vaccine blood sampling had a median of around 72 days and ranged from 14 to 241 days. The spike-specific CD4+ TCR repertoire was compared before and after mRNA vaccination in around ten COVID-19 convalescent patients and a few infection-naive healthy vaccine recipients.

A word on this clonotype: Its antigen is still unknown. No much larger clone exists at a distance of one base, and base qualities are not known.

The positive SARS-CoV-2 PCR tests of the convalescent patients were dated from March to December 2020, before the Alpha, Beta and Delta variants emerged in the United States. Ficoll-Paque Plus gradient centrifugation was used to isolate PBMCs from whole blood, and the isolated PBMCs were then either used fresh or cryopreserved at -140C. Library creation used PCR. Sequencing took place on an Illumina iSeq 100. Processing in the source paper ran as follows. Non-productive sequences were filtered out, and CDR3s that did not start with C, did not end with F or W, or were shorter than 7 amino acids were discarded. CDR3 homology was assessed with Levenshtein distances (stringdist) and unrooted phylogenetic trees (ape) in R version 3.6.1. Starting from the raw public reads, TCRdb applied fastp trimming at Q25, assembled clones with MiXCR and retained in-frame beta chains. Merged by CDR3 protein, the rows form single entries marked with the most common genes and DNA. What appears here as the V and J calls and clone size reflects TCRdb's work, not the paper's. This sample holds tens of thousands of distinct CDR3 sequences; roughly three fifths were observed only once. The top ten clones comprise approximately 1.1% of the sample.

The germline V gene provides CDR1 SGHVS and CDR2 FQNEAQ. From its cysteine to its phenylalanine, the CDR3 spans 18 amino acids. Of all the DNA, just the CDR3 is kept, 54 bases in frame from base 1. At the junction V is shortened by 0 bases and J by 0 bases, with 14 bases in between. What the authors observed across the whole study: An increase in the median number of SARS-CoV-2-reactive clonotypes from 20 to 25 after infection to roughly 36 after vaccination was observed, but the change was not found to be significant. In convalescent patients, a median around 86% of post-vaccine SARS-CoV-2-reactive clones were detected only after vaccination, suggesting vaccine-specific priming. Of the vaccine-specific clones in convalescent patients, 304 of 307, or nearly all, reacted only to SARS-CoV-2 spike and did not cross-react with common cold coronaviruses. Only a relatively small number of convalescent patients were included in the study, and early timepoints following natural infection were not analyzed.

Sequences were derived from CD4+ T cells from blood, sampled before SARS-CoV-2 vaccination. The clonotype originates from a human donor who had recovered from COVID-19. The chain employs TRBV7-8 and TRBJ2-2; the D gene is unclear. This receptor has the CDR3 CASSLAGVGTTNTGELFF. In nucleotides, the sequence is TGTGCCAGCAGCTTAGCAGGAGTCGGTACTACGAACACCGGGGAGCTGTTTTTT.